The clone carrying this T cell receptor beta chain was detected only a few times. Its target is not known. These data originate in a study of identical twins. TCRdb processed the 5' RACE reads anew with MiXCR; each CDR3 protein has one entry. The sample contains around 200,000 distinct CDR3 sequences, approximately 9% of which appear only once. Only healthy Caucasians were included as donors. Notes on the study in general: Out-of-frame beta chain sequences displayed weaker excess sharing between twins. Cord blood's abundant beta clonotypes had fewer insertions, unlike memory repertoires. Models predicted less out-of-frame TCR alpha sharing in monozygotic twins than was found.

The sequence was obtained from a woman younger than 30 in good health. Sequencing used memory (CD45RO+) T cells sorted from blood.

The DNA for the CDR3 is TGTGCCAGCAGCCGCCCCTCTGGGGCCAACGTCCTGACTTTC. As protein: CASSRPSGANVLTF. This chain uses TRBV7-3 with TRBJ2-6; no clear D. The ends were cut back, 5 bases at V and 0 bases at J, with 5 bases in the middle. Germline CDR1 is SGHTA and CDR2 is FQGTGA. This CDR3 has 14 residues.